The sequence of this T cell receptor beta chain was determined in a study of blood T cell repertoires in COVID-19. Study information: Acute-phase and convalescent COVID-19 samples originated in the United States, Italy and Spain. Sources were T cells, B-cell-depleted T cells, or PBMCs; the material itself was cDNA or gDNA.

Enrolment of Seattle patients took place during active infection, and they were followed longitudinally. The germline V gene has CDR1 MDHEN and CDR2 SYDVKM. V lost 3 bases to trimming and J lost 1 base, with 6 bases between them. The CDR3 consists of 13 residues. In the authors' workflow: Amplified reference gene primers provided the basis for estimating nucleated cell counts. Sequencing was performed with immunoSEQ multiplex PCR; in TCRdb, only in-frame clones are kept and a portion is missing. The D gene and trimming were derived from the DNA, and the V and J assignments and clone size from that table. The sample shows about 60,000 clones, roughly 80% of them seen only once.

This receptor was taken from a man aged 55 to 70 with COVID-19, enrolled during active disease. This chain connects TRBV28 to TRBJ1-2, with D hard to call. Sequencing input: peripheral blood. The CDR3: CASSFPGNYGYTF. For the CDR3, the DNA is TGTGCCAGCAGTTTTCCCGGTAACTATGGCTACACCTTC.